This T cell receptor (beta chain) was identified in a study of CXCR3-negative and CXCR3-positive naive CD8 T cells. Regarding the study as a whole: Because surface CD5 did not distinguish the naive subsets, TCR strength was inferred from TRB CDR3 properties. High diversity, comparable across both naive subsets, contrasted with much lower diversity in memory CD8+ cells. Naive cells positive for CXCR3 carried more hydrophobic TRB CDR3s than CXCR3-negative ones.

Worth noting for this clonotype: Its antigen is still unknown.

The libraries of TRB cDNA were constructed through 5' RACE using UMI labels. TCRdb reprocessed the 5' RACE reads, with one entry per CDR3 protein and no DNA. This sample's table reports more than 70,000 distinct CDR3 sequences. The clonotype originates from a human donor in good health. Some clones in this sample may be carry-over from other donors' samples. Sequencing was carried out using naive CXCR3+ CD8+ T cells from blood. This sample's subset: CD45RO-CCR7+CD27+CD95- naive CD8+ T cells expressing CXCR3 (TNR3+).

This chain's CDR3 is CASSVGQTDNQPQHF. The V call is TRBV7-9, the J call TRBJ1-5; TCRdb indicates TRBD1, and absent DNA this call remains unverified. CDR3 size: 15 residues. Germline V gene lookup returns CDR1 SEHNR and CDR2 FQNEAQ (reference sequence).